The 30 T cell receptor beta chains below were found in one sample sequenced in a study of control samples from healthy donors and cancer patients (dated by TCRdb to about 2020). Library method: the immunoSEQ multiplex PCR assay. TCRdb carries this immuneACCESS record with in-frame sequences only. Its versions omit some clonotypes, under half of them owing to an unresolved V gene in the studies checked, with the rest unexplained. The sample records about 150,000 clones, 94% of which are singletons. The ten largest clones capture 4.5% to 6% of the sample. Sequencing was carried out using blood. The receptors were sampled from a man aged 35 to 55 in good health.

In nucleotides, the CDR3 is TGCAGTGCGGAAGAGGGAACCGCTAACTATGGCTACACCTTC. Protein product: CSAEEGTANYGYTF. The V call is TRBV29-1, the J call TRBJ1-2; no clear D gene. Germline V gene sequence: CDR1 SQVTM, CDR2 ANQGSEA. This CDR3 region has 14 residues.

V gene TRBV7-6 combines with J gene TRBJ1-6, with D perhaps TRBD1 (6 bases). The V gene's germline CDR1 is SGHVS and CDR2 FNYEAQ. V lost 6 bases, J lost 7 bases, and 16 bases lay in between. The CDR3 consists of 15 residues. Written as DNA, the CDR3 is TGTGCCAGCAGGCGTACCGGGACACCGAATTCACCCCTCCACTTT. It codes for CASRRTGTPNSPLHF. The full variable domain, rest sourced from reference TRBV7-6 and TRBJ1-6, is GAGVSQSPRYKVTKRGQDVALRCDPISGHVSLYWYRQALGQGPEFLTYFNYEAQQDKSGLPNDRFSAERPEGSISTLTIQRTEQRDSAMYRCASRRTGTPNSPLHFGNGTRLTVT.

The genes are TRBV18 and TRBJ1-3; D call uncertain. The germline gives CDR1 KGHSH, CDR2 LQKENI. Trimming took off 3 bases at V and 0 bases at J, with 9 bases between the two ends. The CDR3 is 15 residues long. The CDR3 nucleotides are TGTGCCAGCTCACCTCGAGGGTACTCTGGAAACACCATATATTTT. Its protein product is CASSPRGYSGNTIYF.

The CDR3 nucleotides are TGTGCCAGCAGCCAAAAGGGTCAGGGGGCGGTAATCTATGGCTACACCTTC. The encoded protein is CASSQKGQGAVIYGYTF. The chain carries TRBV3-1 (or the pseudogene TRBV3-2) and TRBJ1-2; 8 bases map to TRBD1. Germline CDR1 LGHDT, CDR2 YNNKEL (reference sequence). The CDR3 runs to 17 residues. Germline trimming cut 2 bases from V and 4 bases from J; bases unmatched to any gene: 12.

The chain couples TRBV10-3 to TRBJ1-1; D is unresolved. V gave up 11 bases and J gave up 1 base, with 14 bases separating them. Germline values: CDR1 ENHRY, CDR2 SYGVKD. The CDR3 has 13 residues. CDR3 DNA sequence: TGTGCCGCCGGCAGCGAACCGAACACTGAAGCTTTCTTT. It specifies CAAGSEPNTEAFF.

This chain's CDR3 is CATSDRGYGQPQHF. DNA for the CDR3: TGTGCCACCAGTGACAGGGGGTACGGTCAGCCCCAGCATTTT. The rearrangement uses TRBV24-1 and TRBJ1-5; 7 positions agree with TRBD1. In germline, CDR1 is KGHDR, CDR2 SFDVKD. This CDR3 has 14 amino acids. The V and J ends lost 4 bases and 6 bases, in that order; junction bases with no gene match: 5.

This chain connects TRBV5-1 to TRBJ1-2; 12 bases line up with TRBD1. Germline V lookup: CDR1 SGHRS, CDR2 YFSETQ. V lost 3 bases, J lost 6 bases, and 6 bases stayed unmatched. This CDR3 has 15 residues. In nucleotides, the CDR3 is TGCGCCAGCAGCTCCGGGACAGGGGGCGCCGATGGCTACACCTTC. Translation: CASSSGTGGADGYTF. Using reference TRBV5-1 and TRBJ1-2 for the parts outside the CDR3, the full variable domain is KAGVTQTPRYLIKTRGQQVTLSCSPISGHRSVSWYQQTPGQGLQFLFEYFSETQRNKGNFPGRFSGRQFSNSRSEMNVSTLELGDSALYLCASSSGTGGADGYTFGSGTRLTVV.

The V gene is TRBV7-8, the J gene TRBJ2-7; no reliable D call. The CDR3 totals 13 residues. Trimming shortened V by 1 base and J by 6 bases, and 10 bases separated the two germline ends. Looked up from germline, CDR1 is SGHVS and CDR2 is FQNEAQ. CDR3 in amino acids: CASSLGVESEQYF. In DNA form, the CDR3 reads TGTGCCAGCAGCTTAGGTGTTGAATCCGAGCAGTACTTC.

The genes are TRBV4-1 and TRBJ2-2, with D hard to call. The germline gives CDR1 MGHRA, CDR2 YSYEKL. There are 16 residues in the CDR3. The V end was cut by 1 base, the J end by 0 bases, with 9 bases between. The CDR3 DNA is TGCGCCAGCAGCCAAGGCATGAAATCGAACACCGGGGAGCTGTTTTTT. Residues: CASSQGMKSNTGELFF.

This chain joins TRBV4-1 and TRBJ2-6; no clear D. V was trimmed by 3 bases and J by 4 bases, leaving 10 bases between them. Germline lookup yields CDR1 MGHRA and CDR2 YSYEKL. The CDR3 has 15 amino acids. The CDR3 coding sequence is TGCGCCAGCAGCCAGTCTACCTCAGGGGCCAACGTCCTGACTTTC. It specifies CASSQSTSGANVLTF.

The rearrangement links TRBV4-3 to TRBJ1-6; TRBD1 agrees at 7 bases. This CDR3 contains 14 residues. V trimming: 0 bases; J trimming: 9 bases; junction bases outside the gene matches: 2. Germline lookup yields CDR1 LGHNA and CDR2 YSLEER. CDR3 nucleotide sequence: TGCGCCAGCAGCCAAGAGGGACAGCTTTCACCCCTCCACTTT. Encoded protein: CASSQEGQLSPLHF.

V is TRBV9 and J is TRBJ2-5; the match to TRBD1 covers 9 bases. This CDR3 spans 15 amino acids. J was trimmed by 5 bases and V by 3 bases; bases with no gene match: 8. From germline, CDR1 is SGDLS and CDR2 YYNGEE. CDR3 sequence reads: CASSDGQGSGETQYF. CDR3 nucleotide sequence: TGTGCCAGCAGCGACGGACAGGGGAGTGGTGAGACCCAGTACTTC.

CDR3 nucleotides: TGTGCCAGCAGCAAAGGGGTTATGTACGAGCAGTACTTC. It encodes CASSKGVMYEQYF. The chain employs TRBV5-6 and TRBJ2-7; a possible D gene is TRBD1 (5 bases). V lost 4 bases and J lost 4, with 12 bases in between. Germline V lookup: CDR1 SGHDT, CDR2 YYEEEE. The CDR3 length is 13 residues.

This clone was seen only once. CDR3 in amino acids: CASSVDVGQGAYEQYF. In nucleotides, the CDR3 is TGTGCCAGCAGCGTAGATGTGGGACAGGGGGCCTACGAGCAGTACTTC. J is TRBJ2-7 and V is TRBV9; 11 nucleotides agree with TRBD1. Germline CDR1 is SGDLS and CDR2 is YYNGEE. Trimming took 0 bases from V and 2 from J; bases not matched to a gene: 4. This CDR3 region has 16 residues.

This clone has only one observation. The CDR3 DNA is TGTGCCAGCAGTGTGACAGGGCGAAAACTGTTTTTT. Protein sequence: CASSVTGRKLFF. The J gene is TRBJ1-4, the V gene TRBV27; 7 nucleotides align to TRBD1. Germline V gene data show CDR1 as MNHEY and CDR2 as SMNVEV (reference sequence). V was clipped by 5 bases and J by 10 bases; unmatched bases: 4. This CDR3 has 12 amino acids.

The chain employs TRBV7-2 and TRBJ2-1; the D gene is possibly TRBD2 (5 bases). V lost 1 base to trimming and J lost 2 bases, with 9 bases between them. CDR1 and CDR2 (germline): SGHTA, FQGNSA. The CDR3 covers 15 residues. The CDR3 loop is CASSLGRETYNEQFF. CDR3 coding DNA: TGTGCCAGCAGCTTAGGAAGGGAGACCTACAATGAGCAGTTCTTC.

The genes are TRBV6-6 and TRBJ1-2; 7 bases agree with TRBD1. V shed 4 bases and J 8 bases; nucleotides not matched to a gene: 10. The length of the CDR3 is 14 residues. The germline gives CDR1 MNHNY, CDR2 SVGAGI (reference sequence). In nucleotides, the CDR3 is TGTGCCAGCAGTTCCGGGACAGAAGTCAGCGGCTACACCTTC. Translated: CASSSGTEVSGYTF.

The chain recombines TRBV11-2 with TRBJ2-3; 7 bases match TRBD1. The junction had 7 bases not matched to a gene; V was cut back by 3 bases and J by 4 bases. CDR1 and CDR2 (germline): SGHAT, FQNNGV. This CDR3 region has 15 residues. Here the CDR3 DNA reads TGTGCCAGCAGCTTTAGAAGGCAGGGGGCAGATACGCAGTATTTT. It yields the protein CASSFRRQGADTQYF.

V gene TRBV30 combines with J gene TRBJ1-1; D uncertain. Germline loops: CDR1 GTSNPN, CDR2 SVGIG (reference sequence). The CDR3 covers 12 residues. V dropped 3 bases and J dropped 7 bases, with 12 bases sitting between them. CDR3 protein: CAWRRGRVEAFF. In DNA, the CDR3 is TGTGCCTGGAGAAGAGGGCGGGTTGAAGCTTTCTTT.

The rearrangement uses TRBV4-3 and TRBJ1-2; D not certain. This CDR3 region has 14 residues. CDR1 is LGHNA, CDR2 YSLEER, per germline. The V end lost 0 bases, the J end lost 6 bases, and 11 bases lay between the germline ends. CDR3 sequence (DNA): TGCGCCAGCAGCCAAGATGAGACGGGCCATGGCTACACCTTC. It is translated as CASSQDETGHGYTF.

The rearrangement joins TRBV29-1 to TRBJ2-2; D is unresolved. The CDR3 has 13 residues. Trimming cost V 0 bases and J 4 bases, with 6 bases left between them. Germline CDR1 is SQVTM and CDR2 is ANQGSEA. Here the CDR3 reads CSVEDQFTGELFF. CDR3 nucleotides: TGCAGCGTTGAAGATCAGTTCACCGGGGAGCTGTTTTTT.

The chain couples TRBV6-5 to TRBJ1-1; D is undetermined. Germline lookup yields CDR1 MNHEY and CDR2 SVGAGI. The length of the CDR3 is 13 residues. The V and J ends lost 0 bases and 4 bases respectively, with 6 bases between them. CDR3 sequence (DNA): TGTGCCAGCAGTTACTCGGGCAGCACTGAAGCTTTCTTT. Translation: CASSYSGSTEAFF.

CDR3 residues: CASSLLGSGNQPQHF. CDR3 bases: TGTGCCAGCAGTTTATTAGGGTCTGGCAATCAGCCCCAGCATTTT. The V and J genes are TRBV28 and TRBJ1-5; D unclear. Germline assignment: CDR1 MDHEN and CDR2 SYDVKM. CDR3 length: 15 residues. The V end was cut by 1 base, the J end by 2 bases, with 9 bases between. Supplemented by reference TRBV28 and TRBJ1-5, the full variable domain reads DVKVTQSSRYLVKRTGEKVFLECVQDMDHENMFWYRQDPGLGLRLIYFSYDVKMKEKGDIPEGYSVSREKKERFSLILESASTNQTSMYLCASSLLGSGNQPQHFGDGTRLSIL.

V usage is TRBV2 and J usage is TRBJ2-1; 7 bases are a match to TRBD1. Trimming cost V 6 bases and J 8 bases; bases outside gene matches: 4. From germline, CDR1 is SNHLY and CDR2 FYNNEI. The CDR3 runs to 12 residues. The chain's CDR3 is CASSTGEDEQFF. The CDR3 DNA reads TGTGCCAGCAGCACAGGGGAAGATGAGCAGTTCTTC.

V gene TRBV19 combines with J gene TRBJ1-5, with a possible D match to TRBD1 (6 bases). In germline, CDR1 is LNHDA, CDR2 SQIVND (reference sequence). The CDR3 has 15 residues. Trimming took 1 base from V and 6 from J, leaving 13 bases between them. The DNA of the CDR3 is TGTGCCAGTAGTATAGTCACAGGGAGGAGTCAGCCCCAGCATTTT. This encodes CASSIVTGRSQPQHF.

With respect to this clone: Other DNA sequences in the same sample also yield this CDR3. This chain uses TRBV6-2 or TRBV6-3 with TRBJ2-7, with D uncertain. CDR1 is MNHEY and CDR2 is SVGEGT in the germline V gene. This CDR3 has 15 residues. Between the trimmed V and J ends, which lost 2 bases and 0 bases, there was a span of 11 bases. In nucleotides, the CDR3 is TGTGCCAGCAGTTACACCCAAGACACCTCCTACGAGCAGTACTTC. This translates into CASSYTQDTSYEQYF.

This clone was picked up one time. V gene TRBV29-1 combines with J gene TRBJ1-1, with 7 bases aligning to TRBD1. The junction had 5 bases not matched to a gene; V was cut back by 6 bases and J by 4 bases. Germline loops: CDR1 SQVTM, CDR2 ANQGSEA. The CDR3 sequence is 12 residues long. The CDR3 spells CSVVQGGTEAFF. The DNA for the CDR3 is TGCAGCGTCGTTCAGGGGGGCACTGAAGCTTTCTTT.

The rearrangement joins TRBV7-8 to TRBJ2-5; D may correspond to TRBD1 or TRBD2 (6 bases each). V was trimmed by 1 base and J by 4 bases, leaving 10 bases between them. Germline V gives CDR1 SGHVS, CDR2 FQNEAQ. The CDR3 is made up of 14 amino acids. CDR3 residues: CASSLGGGLETQYF. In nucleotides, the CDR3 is TGTGCCAGCAGCTTAGGAGGGGGACTAGAGACCCAGTACTTC.

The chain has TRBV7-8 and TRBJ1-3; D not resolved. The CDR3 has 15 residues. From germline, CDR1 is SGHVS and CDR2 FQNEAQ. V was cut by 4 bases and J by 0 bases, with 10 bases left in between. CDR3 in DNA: TGTGCCAGCAGCTCCTCGGTTAGCTCTGGAAACACCATATATTTT. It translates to CASSSSVSSGNTIYF.

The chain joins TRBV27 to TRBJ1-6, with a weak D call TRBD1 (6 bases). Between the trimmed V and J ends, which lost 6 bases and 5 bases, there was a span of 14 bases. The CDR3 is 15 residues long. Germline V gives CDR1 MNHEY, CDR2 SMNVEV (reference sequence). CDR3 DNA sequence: TGTGCCAGCAGGGGCACAGGGTCCAATAATTCACCCCTCCACTTT. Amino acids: CASRGTGSNNSPLHF.